Included here is one T cell receptor beta chain sequence, with context. The antigen remains undetermined. The same CDR3 can be traced to other DNA sequences in this sample. TCRdb's copy holds only in-frame clones and misses some; the assay was immunoSEQ multiplex PCR. The repertoire includes around 74,000 clones, approximately 90% of them detected once, and 5.5% to 9% sits in the top ten. The data were taken from a study of T cell responses to AZD1222 COVID-19 vaccine. Study results and limitations: After the peak T cell response, and only then, were repertoires sampled.

Looked up from germline, CDR1 is KGHDR and CDR2 is SFDVKD. The V segment lost 3 bases and the J segment 3 bases; nucleotides outside the gene matches: 3. The CDR3 is 15 residues long. Sequencing was performed on peripheral blood, taken on day 0 of MenACWY control vaccination. The sequence was obtained from an adult in good health. V and J are TRBV24-1 and TRBJ2-3; 9 positions agree with TRBD1. CDR3 sequence reads: CATSDAGQGTDTQYF. CDR3 coding DNA: TGTGCCACCAGTGATGCGGGACAGGGAACAGATACGCAGTATTTT.